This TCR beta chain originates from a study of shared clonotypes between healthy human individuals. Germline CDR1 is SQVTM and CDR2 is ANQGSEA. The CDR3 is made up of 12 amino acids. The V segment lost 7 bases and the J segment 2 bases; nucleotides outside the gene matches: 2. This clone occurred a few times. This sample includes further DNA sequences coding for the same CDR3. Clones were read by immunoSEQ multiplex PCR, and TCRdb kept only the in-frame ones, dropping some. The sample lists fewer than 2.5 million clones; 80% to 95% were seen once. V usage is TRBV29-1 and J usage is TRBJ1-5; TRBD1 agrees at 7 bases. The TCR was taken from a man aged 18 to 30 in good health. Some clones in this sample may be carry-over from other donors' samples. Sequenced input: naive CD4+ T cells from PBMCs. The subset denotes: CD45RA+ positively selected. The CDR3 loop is CSAGTGNQPQHF. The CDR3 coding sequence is TGCAGCGCTGGGACAGGCAATCAGCCCCAGCATTTT.